This T cell receptor (beta chain) stems from a study of T cell responses to AZD1222 COVID-19 vaccine. The CDR3 has 15 amino acids. V was clipped by 5 bases and J by 9 bases, with 20 bases between them. Germline V gene data show CDR1 as LNHDA and CDR2 as SQIVND (reference sequence). For this clone: The target antigen is unknown.

Regarding the study as a whole: Clonal diversity may have been underestimated, and the donors were mostly white British, with more females than males. Baseline serology detected seropositivity in only a handful of AZD1222 recipients. Increased Spike-specific TCR breadth and depth were observed after two AZD1222 doses. Repertoires were sampled only after the peak T cell response.

Measured with immunoSEQ multiplex PCR; TCRdb has only the in-frame clones, and not every one. The profile shows about 180,000 clones, approximately 92% of them singletons. This specimen consisted of peripheral blood, obtained 28 days after the second dose of the MenACWY control vaccine. This TCR came from an adult who received the MenACWY meningococcal vaccine as a control. This sequence joins TRBV19 and TRBJ2-1, with a tentative D call TRBD2 (6 bases). Written as DNA, the CDR3 is TGTGCCAGTAGTGGGGCCCTAGAGGCGGGGAGTGAGCAGTTCTTC. Amino acid sequence: CASSGALEAGSEQFF. The entire variable domain, with the rest obtained from reference TRBV19 and TRBJ2-1, is as follows: DGGITQSPKYLFRKEGQNVTLSCEQNLNHDAMYWYRQDPGQGLRLIYYSQIVNDFQKGDIAEGYSVSREKKESFPLTVTSAQKNPTAFYLCASSGALEAGSEQFFGPGTRLTVL.